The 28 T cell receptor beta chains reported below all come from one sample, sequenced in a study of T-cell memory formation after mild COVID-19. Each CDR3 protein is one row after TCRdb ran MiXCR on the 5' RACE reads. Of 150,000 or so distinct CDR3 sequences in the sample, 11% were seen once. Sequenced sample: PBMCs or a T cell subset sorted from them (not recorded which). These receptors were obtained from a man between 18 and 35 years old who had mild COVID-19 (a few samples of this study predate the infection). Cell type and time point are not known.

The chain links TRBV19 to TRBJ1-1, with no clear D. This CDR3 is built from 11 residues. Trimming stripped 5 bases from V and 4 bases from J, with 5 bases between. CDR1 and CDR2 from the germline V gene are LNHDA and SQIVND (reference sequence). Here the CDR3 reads CASSRRTEAFF. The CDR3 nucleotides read TGTGCCAGTAGTCGGCGCACTGAAGCTTTCTTT.

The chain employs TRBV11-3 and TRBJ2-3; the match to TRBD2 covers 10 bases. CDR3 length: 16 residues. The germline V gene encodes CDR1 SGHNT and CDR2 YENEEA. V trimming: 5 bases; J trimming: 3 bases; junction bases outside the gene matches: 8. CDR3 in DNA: TGTGCCAGCAGCCAGGGACTAGCGAAAGAAACAGATACGCAGTATTTT. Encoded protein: CASSQGLAKETDTQYF.

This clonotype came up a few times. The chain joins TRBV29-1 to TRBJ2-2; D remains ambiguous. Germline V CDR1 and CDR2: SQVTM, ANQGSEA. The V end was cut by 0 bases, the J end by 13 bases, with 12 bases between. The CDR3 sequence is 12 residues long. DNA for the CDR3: TGCAGCGTTGAAGATCCCAGCAGAGGGCTGTTTTTT. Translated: CSVEDPSRGLFF.

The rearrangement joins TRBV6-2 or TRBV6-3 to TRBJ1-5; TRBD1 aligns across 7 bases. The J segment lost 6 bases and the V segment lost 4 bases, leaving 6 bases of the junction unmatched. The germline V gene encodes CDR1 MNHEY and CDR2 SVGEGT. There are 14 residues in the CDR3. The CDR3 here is CASSSSDRSQPQHF. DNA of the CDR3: TGTGCCAGCAGTTCATCGGACAGGAGTCAGCCCCAGCATTTT.

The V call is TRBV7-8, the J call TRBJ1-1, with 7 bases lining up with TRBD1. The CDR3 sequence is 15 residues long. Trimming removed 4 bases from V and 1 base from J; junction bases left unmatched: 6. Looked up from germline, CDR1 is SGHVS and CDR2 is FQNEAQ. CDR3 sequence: CASSSNRDRNTEAFF. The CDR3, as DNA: TGTGCCAGCAGCTCCAACCGGGACAGGAACACTGAAGCTTTCTTT.

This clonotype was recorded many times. The CDR3 sequence is CASSWTSSGTGELFF. The CDR3 nucleotides read TGTGCCAGCAGTTGGACTAGCTCTGGCACCGGGGAGCTGTTTTTT. The chain couples TRBV7-3 to TRBJ2-2, with TRBD2 matching over 8 bases. CDR3 length: 15 amino acids. CDR1 SGHTA and CDR2 FQGTGA come from the germline V gene. The junction had 7 bases not matched to a gene; V was cut back by 6 bases and J by 4 bases.

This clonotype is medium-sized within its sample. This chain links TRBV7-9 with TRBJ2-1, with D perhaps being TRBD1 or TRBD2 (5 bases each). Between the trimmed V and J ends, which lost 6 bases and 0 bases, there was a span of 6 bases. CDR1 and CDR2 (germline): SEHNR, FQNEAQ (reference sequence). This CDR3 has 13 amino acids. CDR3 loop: CASRGDSYNEQFF. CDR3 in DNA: TGTGCCAGCAGGGGGGACTCCTACAATGAGCAGTTCTTC.

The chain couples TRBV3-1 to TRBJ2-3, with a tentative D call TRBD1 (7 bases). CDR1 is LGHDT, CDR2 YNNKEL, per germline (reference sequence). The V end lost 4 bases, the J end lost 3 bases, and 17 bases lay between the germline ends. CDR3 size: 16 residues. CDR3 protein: CASSRGAGGKTDTQYF. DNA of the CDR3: TGTGCCAGCAGCCGAGGCGCAGGGGGGAAGACAGATACGCAGTATTTT.

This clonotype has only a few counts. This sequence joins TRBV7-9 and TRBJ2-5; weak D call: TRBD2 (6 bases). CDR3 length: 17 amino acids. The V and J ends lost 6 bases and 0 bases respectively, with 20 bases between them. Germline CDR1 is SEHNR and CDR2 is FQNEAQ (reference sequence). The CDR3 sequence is CASSQLARGDDQETQYF. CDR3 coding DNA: TGTGCCAGCAGTCAGCTAGCGCGTGGTGATGACCAAGAGACCCAGTACTTC. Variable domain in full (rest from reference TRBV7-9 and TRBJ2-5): DTGVSQNPRHKITKRGQNVTFRCDPISEHNRLYWYRQTLGQGPEFLTYFQNEAQLEKSRLLSDRFSAERPKGSFSTLEIQRTEQGDSAMYLCASSQLARGDDQETQYFGPGTRLLVL.

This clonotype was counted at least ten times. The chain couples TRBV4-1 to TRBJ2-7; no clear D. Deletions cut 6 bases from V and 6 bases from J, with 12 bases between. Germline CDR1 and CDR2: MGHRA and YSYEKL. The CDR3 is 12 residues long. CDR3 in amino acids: CASRPLVGEQYF. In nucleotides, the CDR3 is TGCGCCAGCAGGCCCCTCGTCGGCGAGCAGTACTTC.

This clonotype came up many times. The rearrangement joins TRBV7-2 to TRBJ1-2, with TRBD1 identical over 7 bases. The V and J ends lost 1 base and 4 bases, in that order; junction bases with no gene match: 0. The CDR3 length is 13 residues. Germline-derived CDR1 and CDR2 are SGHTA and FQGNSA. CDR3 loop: CASSLGQGYGYTF. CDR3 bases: TGTGCCAGCAGCTTAGGACAGGGCTATGGCTACACCTTC.

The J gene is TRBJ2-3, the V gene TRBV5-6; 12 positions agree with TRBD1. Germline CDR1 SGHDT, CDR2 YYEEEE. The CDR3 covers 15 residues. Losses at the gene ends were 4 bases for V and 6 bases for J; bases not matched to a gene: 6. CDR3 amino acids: CASSRDRGQSDTQYF. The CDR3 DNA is TGTGCCAGCAGCAGGGACAGGGGGCAATCGGATACGCAGTATTTT.

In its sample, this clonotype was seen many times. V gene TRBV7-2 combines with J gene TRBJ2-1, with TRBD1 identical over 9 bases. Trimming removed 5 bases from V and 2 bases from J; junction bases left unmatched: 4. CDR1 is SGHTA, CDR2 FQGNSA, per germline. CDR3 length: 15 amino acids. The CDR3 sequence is CASSPRDRAYNEQFF. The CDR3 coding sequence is TGTGCCAGCAGCCCACGGGACAGGGCCTACAATGAGCAGTTCTTC. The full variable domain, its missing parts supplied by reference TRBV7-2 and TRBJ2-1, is GAGVSQSPSNKVTEKGKDVELRCDPISGHTALYWYRQSLGQGLEFLIYFQGNSAPDKSGLPSDRFSAERTGGSVSTLTIQRTQQEDSAVYLCASSPRDRAYNEQFFGPGTRLTVL.

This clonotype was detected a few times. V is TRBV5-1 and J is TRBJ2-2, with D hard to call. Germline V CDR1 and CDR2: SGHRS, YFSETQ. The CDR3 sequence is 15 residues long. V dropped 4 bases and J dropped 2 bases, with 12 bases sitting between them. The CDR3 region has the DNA TGCGCCAGCAGCCCCACGCTAAGCAACACCGGGGAGCTGTTTTTT. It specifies CASSPTLSNTGELFF.

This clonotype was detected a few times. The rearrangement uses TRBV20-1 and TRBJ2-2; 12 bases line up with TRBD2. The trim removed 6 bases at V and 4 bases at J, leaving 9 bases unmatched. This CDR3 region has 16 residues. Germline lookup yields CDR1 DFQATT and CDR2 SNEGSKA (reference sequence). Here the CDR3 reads CSATGLAGSSTGELFF. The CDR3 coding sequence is TGCAGTGCAACTGGACTAGCGGGGAGCTCCACCGGGGAGCTGTTTTTT.

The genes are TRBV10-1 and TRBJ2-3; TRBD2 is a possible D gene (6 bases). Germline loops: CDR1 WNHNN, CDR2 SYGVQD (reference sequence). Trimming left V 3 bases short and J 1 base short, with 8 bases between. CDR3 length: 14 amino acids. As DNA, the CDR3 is TGCGCCAGCAGTGAAGGAGGGGGCACAGATACGCAGTATTTT. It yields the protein CASSEGGGTDTQYF.

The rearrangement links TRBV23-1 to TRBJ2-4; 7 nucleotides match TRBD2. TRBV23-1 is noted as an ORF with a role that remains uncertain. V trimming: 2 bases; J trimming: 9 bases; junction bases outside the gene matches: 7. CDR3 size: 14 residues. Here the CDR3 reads CASSQPGGWSIQYF. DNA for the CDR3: TGCGCCAGCAGTCAACCCGGGGGGTGGAGCATTCAGTACTTC.

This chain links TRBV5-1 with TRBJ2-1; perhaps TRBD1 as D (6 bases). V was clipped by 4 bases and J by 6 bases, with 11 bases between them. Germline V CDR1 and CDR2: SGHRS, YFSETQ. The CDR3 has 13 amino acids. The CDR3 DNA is TGCGCCAGCAGCAGGGGGACATCCAATGAGCAGTTCTTC. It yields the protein CASSRGTSNEQFF.

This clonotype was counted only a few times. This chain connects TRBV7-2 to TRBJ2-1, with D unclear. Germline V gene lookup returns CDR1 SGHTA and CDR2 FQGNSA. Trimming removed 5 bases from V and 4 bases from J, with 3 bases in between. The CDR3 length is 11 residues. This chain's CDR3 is CASSVYNEQFF. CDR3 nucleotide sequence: TGTGCCAGCAGCGTTTACAATGAGCAGTTCTTC.

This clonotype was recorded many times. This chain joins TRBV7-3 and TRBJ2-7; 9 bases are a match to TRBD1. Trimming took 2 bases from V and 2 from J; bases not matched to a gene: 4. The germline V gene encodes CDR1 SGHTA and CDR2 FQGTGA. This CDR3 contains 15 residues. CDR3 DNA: TGTGCCAGCAGCTTAGACGGGACAGGGCCCTACGAGCAGTACGTC. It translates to CASSLDGTGPYEQYV.

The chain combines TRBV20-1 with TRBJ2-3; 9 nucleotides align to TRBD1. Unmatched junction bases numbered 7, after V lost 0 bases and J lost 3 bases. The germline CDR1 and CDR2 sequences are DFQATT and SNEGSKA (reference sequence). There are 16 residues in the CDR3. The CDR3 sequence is CSARDLNRGRTDTQYF. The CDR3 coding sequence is TGCAGTGCTAGAGATCTTAACAGGGGGCGGACAGATACGCAGTATTTT.

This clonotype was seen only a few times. CDR3 nucleotide sequence: TGTGCCAGCAGCTTTCGGGGGTGGCATGGCTACACCTTC. It is translated as CASSFRGWHGYTF. The chain employs TRBV11-2 and TRBJ1-2, with D possibly matching TRBD1 (5 bases). This CDR3 is built from 13 residues. Germline assignment: CDR1 SGHAT and CDR2 FQNNGV. V lost 3 bases and J 6 bases, leaving 11 bases between the germline ends.

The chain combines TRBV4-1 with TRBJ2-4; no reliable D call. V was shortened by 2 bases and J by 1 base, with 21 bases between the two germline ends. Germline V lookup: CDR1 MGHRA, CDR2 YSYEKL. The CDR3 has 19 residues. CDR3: CASSQYPGASRGAKNIQYF. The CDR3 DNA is TGCGCCAGCAGCCAATACCCCGGAGCTTCCCGTGGGGCCAAAAACATTCAGTACTTC.

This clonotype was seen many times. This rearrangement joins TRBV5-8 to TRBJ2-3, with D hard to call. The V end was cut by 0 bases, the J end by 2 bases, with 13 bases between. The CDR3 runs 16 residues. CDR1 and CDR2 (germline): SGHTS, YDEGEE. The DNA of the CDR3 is TGTGCCAGCAGCTTGGGGGCCACCATGGACACAGATACGCAGTATTTT. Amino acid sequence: CASSLGATMDTDTQYF.

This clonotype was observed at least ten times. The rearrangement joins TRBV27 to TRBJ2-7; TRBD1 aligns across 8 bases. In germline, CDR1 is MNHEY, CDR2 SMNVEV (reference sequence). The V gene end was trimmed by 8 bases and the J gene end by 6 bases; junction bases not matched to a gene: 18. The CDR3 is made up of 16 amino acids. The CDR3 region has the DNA TGTGCCAGCCTGAGAGAACCGGGACAGGAGCCCTCCGAGCAGTACGTC. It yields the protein CASLREPGQEPSEQYV.

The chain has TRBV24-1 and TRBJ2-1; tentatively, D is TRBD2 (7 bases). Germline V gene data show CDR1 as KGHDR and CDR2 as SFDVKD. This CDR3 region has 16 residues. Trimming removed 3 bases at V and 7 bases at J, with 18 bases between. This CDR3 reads CATSDVLAGAWNEQFF. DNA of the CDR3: TGTGCCACCAGTGATGTACTGGCGGGGGCCTGGAATGAGCAGTTCTTC.

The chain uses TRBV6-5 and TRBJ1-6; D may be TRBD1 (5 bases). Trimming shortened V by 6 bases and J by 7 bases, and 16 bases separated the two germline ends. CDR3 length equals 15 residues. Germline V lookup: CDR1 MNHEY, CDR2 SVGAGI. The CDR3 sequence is CASRSPGGNNSPLHF. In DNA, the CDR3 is TGTGCCAGCAGGTCCCCCGGGGGAAACAATTCACCCCTCCACTTT.

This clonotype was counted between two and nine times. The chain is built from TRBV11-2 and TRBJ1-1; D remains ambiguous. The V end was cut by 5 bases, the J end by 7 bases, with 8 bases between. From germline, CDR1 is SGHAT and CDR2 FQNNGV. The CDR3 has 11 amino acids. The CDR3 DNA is TGTGCCAGCAGCCCCGCCTATGAAGCTTTCTTT. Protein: CASSPAYEAFF.